This T cell receptor beta chain was recorded in a study of blood T cell repertoires in COVID-19. Here immunoSEQ multiplex PCR was the method, and the copy in TCRdb shows in-frame clones only, minus some. The table has more than 300,000 clones, more than 80% seen once. This clone appeared a few times. Germline V gene sequence: CDR1 MNHEY, CDR2 SVGAGI. This CDR3 comprises 13 residues. With V trimmed by 7 bases and J by 9 bases, 9 bases remained unmatched. This TCR derives from a young man who had recovered from COVID-19. The V and J genes are TRBV6-5 and TRBJ2-3; 8 nucleotides line up with TRBD2. Sequencing was performed on peripheral blood. The CDR3 DNA follows: TGTGCCAGCACTCTTATAGCGGGATCCACGCAGTATTTT. It specifies CASTLIAGSTQYF.